This TCR beta chain was found in a study of blood T cell repertoires in COVID-19. CDR1 is MNHEY and CDR2 is SMNVEV in the germline V gene (reference sequence). The CDR3 has 15 amino acids. The J segment lost 0 bases and the V segment lost 6 bases, leaving 5 bases of the junction unmatched. Profiled with immunoSEQ multiplex PCR; TCRdb holds only in-frame clones, not every one. The table includes 200,000 to 300,000 clones, approximately 88% detected once. The sequenced sample was PBMCs or T cells enriched from blood (not recorded which). V is TRBV27 and J is TRBJ2-1; 7 bases match TRBD1. This clonotype was sampled from a woman aged 40 to 55 with acute COVID-19. The CDR3 spells CASSLQGSSYNEQFF. CDR3 bases: TGTGCCAGCAGCCTACAGGGGAGCTCCTACAATGAGCAGTTCTTC.